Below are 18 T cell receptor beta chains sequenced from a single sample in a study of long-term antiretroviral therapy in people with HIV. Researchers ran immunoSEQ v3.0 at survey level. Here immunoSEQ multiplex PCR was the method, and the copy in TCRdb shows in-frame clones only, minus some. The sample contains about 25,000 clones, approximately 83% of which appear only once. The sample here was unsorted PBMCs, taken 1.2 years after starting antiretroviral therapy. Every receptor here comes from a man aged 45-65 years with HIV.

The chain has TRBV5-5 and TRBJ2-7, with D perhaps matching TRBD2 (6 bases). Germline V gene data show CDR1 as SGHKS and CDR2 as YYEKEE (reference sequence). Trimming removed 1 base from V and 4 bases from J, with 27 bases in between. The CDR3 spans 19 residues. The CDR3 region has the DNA TGTGCCAGCAGCTTGTCGGAGGGCGGTAATCGGTTTTACGGATACGAGCAGTACTTC. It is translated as CASSLSEGGNRFYGYEQYF.

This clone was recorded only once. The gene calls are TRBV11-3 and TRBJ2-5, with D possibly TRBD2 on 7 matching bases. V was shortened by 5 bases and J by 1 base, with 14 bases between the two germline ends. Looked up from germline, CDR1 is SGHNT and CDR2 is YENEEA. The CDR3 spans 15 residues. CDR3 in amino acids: CASSPGGTVQETQYF. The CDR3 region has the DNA TGTGCCAGCAGCCCGGGGGGCACGGTCCAAGAGACCCAGTACTTC.

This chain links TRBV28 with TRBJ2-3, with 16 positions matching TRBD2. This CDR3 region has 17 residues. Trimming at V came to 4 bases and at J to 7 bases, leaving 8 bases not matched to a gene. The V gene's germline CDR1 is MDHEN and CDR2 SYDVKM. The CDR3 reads CASSSSGLAGGQYTQYF. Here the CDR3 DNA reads TGTGCCAGCAGTTCCTCGGGACTAGCGGGGGGGCAATATACGCAGTATTTT.

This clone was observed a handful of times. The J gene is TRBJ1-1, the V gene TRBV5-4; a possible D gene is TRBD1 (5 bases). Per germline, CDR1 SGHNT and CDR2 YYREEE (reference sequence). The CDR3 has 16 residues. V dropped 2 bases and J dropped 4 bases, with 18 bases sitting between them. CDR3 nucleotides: TGTGCCAGCAGCTTAGCTCCGTGGCAGGGTGGCACTGAAGCTTTCTTT. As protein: CASSLAPWQGGTEAFF.

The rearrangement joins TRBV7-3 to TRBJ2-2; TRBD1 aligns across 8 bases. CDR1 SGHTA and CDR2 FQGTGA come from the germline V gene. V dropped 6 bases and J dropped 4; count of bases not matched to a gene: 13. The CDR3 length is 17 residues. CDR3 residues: CASRPSPTGVTTGELFF. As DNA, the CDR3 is TGTGCCAGCAGACCATCACCGACAGGGGTCACCACCGGGGAGCTGTTTTTT.

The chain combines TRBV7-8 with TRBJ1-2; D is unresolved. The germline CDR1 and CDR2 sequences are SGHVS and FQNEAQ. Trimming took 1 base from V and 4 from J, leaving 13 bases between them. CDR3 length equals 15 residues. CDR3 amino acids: CASSLEEDGVYGYTF. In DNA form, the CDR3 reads TGTGCCAGCAGCTTAGAGGAGGACGGAGTCTATGGCTACACCTTC.

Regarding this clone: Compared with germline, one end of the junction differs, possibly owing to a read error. The CDR3 here is CASSPLDTEAFF. The DNA of the CDR3 is TGTGCTAGCAGCCCTCTAGACACTGAAGCTTTCTTT. The rearrangement links TRBV7-7 to TRBJ1-1; D uncertain. This CDR3 is built from 12 residues. Per the germline V gene, CDR1 is SSHAT and CDR2 is FNYEAQ (reference sequence).

CDR3 coding DNA: TGTGCCAGCAGTCCTTCGACAGGGAACAGCACAGATACGCAGTATTTT. Residues: CASSPSTGNSTDTQYF. V gene TRBV27 combines with J gene TRBJ2-3, with 7 positions matching TRBD1. The CDR3 totals 16 residues. V trimming: 5 bases; J trimming: 0 bases; junction bases outside the gene matches: 8. The V gene's germline CDR1 is MNHEY and CDR2 SMNVEV (reference sequence).

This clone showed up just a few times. The DNA for the CDR3 is TGTGCCAGCAGCTTAGTGGGACAAGAGACCCAGTACTTC. This codes for CASSLVGQETQYF. The chain employs TRBV7-9 and TRBJ2-5; D gene ambiguous. V lost 1 base to trimming and J lost 2 bases, with 5 bases between them. Germline CDR1 reads SEHNR; CDR2 reads FQNEAQ (reference sequence). The CDR3 runs to 13 residues.

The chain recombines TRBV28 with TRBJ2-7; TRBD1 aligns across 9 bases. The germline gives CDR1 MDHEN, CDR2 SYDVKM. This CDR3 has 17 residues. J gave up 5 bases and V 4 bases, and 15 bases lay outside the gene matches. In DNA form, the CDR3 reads TGTGCCAGCAGTTCGAGGGCCCCGGGACAGGGTCCCCACGAGCAGTACTTC. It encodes CASSSRAPGQGPHEQYF.

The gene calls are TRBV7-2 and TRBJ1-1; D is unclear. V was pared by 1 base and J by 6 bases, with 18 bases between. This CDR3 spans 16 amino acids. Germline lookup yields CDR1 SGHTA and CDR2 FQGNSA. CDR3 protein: CASSLGATEPAAEAFF. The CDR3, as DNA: TGTGCCAGCAGCTTAGGCGCGACGGAACCAGCGGCTGAAGCTTTCTTT.

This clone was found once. The CDR3 loop is CASRSPDTGSNTGELFF. CDR3 bases: TGTGCCAGCAGGTCCCCCGACACAGGGTCGAACACCGGGGAGCTGTTTTTT. This chain joins TRBV7-6 and TRBJ2-2, with a tentative D call TRBD1 (6 bases). The CDR3 runs to 17 residues. Germline V CDR1 and CDR2: SGHVS, FNYEAQ. Between the trimmed V and J ends, which lost 6 bases and 0 bases, there was a span of 17 bases.

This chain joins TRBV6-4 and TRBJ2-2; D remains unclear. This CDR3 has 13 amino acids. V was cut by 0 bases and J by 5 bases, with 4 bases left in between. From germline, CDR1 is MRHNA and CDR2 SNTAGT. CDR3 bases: TGTGCCAGCAGTGACTCAGAGACCGGGGAGCTGTTTTTT. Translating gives CASSDSETGELFF.

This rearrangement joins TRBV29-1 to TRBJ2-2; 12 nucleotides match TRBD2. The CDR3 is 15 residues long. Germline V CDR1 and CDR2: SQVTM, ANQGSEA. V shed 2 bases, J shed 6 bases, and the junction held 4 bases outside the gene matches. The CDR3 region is CSVELAGGPAGELFF. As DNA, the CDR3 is TGCAGCGTTGAACTAGCGGGGGGGCCGGCCGGGGAGCTGTTTTTT.

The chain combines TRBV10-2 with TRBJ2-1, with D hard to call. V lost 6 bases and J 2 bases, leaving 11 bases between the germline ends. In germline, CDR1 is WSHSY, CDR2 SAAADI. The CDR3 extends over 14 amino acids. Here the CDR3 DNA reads TGCGCCAGCAGGCTTACACCCGCCTACAATGAGCAGTTCTTC. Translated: CASRLTPAYNEQFF.

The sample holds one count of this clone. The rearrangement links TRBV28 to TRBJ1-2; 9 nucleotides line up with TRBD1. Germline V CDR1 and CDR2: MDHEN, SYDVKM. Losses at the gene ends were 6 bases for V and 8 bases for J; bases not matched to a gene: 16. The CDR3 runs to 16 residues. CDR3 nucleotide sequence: TGTGCCAGCAGGCATCCGGCGGGGACAGGGTATGAGGGCTACACCTTC. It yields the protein CASRHPAGTGYEGYTF.

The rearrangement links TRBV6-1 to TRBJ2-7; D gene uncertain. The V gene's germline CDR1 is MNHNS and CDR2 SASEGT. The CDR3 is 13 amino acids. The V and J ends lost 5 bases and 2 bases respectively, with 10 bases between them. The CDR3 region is CASSHDGPYEQYF. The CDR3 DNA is TGTGCCAGCAGTCACGACGGACCCTACGAGCAGTACTTC.

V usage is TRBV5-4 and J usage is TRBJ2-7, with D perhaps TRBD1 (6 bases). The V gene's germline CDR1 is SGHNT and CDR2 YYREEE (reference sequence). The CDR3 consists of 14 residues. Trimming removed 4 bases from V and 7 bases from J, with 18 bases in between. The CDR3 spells CASSRAGDGGEQYF. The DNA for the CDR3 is TGTGCCAGCAGCCGAGCAGGGGATGGCGGGGAGCAGTACTTC.